The 7 T cell receptor beta chains given below trace back to one sample, sequenced in a study of cytomegalovirus exposure and HLA in healthy donors. Researchers ran the PCR with 60 Vbeta and 13 Jbeta primers. The repertoire was sequenced with immunoSEQ multiplex PCR; TCRdb's copy has only in-frame clones and lacks some. Of approximately 85,000 clones detected, over 70% appear once; the ten largest clones hold about a third. Sequenced sample: PBMCs. The source of these receptors is a middle-aged man in good health and CMV-seropositive.

The chain recombines TRBV27 with TRBJ2-1, with 9 bases fitting TRBD1. Trimming cost V 6 bases and J 7 bases; bases outside gene matches: 13. This CDR3 region has 16 residues. The germline CDR1 and CDR2 sequences are MNHEY and SMNVEV (reference sequence). In DNA form, the CDR3 reads TGTGCCAGCAGACATACTCCCGGGACAGGGTCTAATGAGCAGTTCTTC. Its translation: CASRHTPGTGSNEQFF.

As concerns this clone: A junction boundary mismatches the germline segment, possibly from a read error. The CDR3 nucleotides are TGTTCCAGCAGCTTATCGACAGGAATCGATGGCTACACCTTC. This gives the protein CSSSLSTGIDGYTF. This chain joins TRBV7-9 and TRBJ1-2; D is possibly TRBD1 (6 bases). The germline gives CDR1 SEHNR, CDR2 FQNEAQ (reference sequence). This CDR3 has 14 residues.

The chain combines TRBV5-5 with TRBJ2-4; 7 positions agree with TRBD2. J was trimmed by 8 bases and V by 1 base; bases with no gene match: 3. In germline, CDR1 is SGHKS, CDR2 YYEKEE (reference sequence). The CDR3 has 13 amino acids. Here the CDR3 reads CASSLYGGDIQYF. The CDR3 DNA sequence: TGTGCCAGCAGCTTGTATGGGGGGGACATTCAGTACTTC.

V usage is TRBV9 and J usage is TRBJ2-5; 10 bases align to TRBD2. This CDR3 is built from 16 residues. Germline values: CDR1 SGDLS, CDR2 YYNGEE. Losses at the gene ends were 0 bases for V and 5 bases for J; bases not matched to a gene: 7. The DNA of the CDR3 is TGTGCCAGCAGCGTAGGGATAGCGGGAGGTCGGGAGACCCAGTACTTC. Protein: CASSVGIAGGRETQYF.

V is TRBV15 and J is TRBJ1-2, with no clear D. The CDR3 covers 14 residues. The ends were cut back, 7 bases at V and 5 bases at J, with 17 bases in the middle. Per germline, CDR1 LNHNV and CDR2 YYDKDF (reference sequence). CDR3 sequence reads: CATNGEGTPYGYTF. The CDR3 region has the DNA TGTGCCACCAACGGCGAGGGTACCCCGTATGGCTACACCTTC. Full variable domain (outside the CDR3, taken from reference TRBV15 and TRBJ1-2): DAMVIQNPRYQVTQFGKPVTLSCSQTLNHNVMYWYQQKSSQAPKLLFHYYDKDFNNEADTPDNFQSRRPNTSFCFLDIRSPGLGDTAMYLCATNGEGTPYGYTFGSGTRLTVV.

The chain recombines TRBV5-4 with TRBJ2-5, with 14 bases matching TRBD2. Germline-derived CDR1 and CDR2 are SGHNT and YYREEE (reference sequence). CDR3 size: 18 residues. V gave up 4 bases and J gave up 4 bases; unmatched junction bases: 12. The CDR3 DNA sequence: TGTGCCAGCAGCCCCCCCGGACTAGCGGGAGGAGGGGGAGAGACCCAGTACTTC. It is translated as CASSPPGLAGGGGETQYF.

This clone was counted a few times. The rearrangement links TRBV19 to TRBJ2-7; 16 nucleotides line up with TRBD2. J gave up 5 bases and V 6 bases, and 7 bases lay outside the gene matches. This CDR3 spans 16 amino acids. Looked up from germline, CDR1 is LNHDA and CDR2 is SQIVND (reference sequence). The CDR3, as DNA: TGTGCCAGTAGGGGGACTAGCGGGAGGGCCGGCGACGAGCAGTACTTC. Protein sequence: CASRGTSGRAGDEQYF.